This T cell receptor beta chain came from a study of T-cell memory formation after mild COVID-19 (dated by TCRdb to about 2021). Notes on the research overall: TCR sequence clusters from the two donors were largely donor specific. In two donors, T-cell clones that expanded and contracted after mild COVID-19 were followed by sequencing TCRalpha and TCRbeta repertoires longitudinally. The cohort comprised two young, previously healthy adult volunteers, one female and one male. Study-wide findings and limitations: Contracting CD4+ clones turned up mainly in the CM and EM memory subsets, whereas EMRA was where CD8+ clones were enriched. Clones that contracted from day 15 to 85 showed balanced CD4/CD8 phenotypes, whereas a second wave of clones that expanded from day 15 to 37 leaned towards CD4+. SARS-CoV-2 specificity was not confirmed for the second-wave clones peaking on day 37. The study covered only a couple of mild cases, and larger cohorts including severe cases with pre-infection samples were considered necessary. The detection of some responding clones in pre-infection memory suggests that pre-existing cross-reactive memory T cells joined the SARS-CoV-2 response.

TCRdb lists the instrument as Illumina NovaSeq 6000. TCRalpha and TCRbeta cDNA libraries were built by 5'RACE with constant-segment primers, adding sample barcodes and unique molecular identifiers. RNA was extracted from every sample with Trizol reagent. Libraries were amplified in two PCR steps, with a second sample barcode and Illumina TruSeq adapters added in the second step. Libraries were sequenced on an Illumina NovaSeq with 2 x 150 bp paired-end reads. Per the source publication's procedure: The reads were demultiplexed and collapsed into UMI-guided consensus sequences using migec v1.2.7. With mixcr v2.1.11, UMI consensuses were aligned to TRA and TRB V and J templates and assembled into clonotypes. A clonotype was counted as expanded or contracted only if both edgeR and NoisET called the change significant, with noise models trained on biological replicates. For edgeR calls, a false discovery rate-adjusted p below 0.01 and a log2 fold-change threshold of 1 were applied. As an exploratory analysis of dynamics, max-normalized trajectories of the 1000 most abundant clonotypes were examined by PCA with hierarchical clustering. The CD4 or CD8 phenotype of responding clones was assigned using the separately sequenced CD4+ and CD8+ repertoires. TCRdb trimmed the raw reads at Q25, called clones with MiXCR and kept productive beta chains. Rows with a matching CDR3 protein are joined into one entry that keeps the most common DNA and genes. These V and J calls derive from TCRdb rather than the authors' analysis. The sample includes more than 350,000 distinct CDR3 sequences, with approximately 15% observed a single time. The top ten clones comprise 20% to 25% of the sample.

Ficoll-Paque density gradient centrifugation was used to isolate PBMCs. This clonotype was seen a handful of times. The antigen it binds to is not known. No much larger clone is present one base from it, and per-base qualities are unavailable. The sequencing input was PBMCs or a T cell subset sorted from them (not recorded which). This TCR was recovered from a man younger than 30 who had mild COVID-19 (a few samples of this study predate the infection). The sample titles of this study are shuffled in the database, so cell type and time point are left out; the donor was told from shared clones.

The nucleotide sequence is given as TGTGCCAGCAGCCAAGAAGACAGGGGGCTCTACGAGCAGTACTTC. It specifies CASSQEDRGLYEQYF. The V and J genes are TRBV4-2 and TRBJ2-7; the junction holds 10 bases that match TRBD1. CDR1 and CDR2 are drawn from the germline V gene: LGHNA, YNFKEQ. V loses 0 bases at its end and J loses 3 bases; junction bases beyond the gene matches: 2. Including cysteine and phenylalanine, the CDR3 has 15 amino acids. Solely the CDR3 DNA is kept, with 45 bases framed from the first base.